The text below deals with one T cell receptor (beta chain). The antigen remains unidentified. The data originate from a study of OX40 agonist ivuxolimab in advanced cancers. The method was immunoSEQ multiplex PCR; TCRdb's version includes in-frame clones alone and lacks a portion of them. The sample holds around 40,000 clones, more than 70% seen once. Patients who had autoimmune disease history or got systemic immunosuppression were left out. On cycle 4 day 1 and cycle 7 day 1, as well as at baseline, blood was sampled. General study findings and limits: Average numbers of expanded clones were greater in CD8+ T cells than in CD4+. Dosing at 0.1 to 3.0 mg/kg was accompanied by clonal expansion of CD4+ and CD8+ blood T cells by week 6.

This sequence originates from an adult with an advanced solid tumor such as melanoma, head and neck, liver or kidney cancer. Here the sequenced sample was CD4+ or CD8+ T cells sorted from blood, taken in a trial of the OX40 agonist ivuxolimab.

CDR3 loop: CSGSQGRIGELFF. The CDR3 DNA follows: TGCAGCGGATCTCAGGGAAGGATCGGGGAGCTGTTTTTT. This chain connects TRBV29-1 to TRBJ2-2; D possibly corresponds to TRBD1 (5 bases). Germline V gene sequence: CDR1 SQVTM, CDR2 ANQGSEA. This CDR3 spans 13 amino acids. V shed 7 bases and J shed 7 bases, with 16 bases lying between them.